These T cell receptor beta chains were read from a single sample in a study of Graves' ophthalmopathy and Graves' hyperthyroidism. Via MiXCR, TCRdb re-called the multiplex PCR reads, giving one row per CDR3 protein. The table lists some 170,000 distinct CDR3 sequences, around 40% of them singletons, with 8% to 9% in the top ten. The sequencing sample was made of peripheral blood. The receptors come from a man aged 30 to 39 with Graves' ophthalmopathy. Each CDR3 is given with its conserved first and last residue. D genes are given only for firm matches. Rows give clone size only sometimes, using once, few, many, or a class for an expanded clone.

V,D,J,size,CDR3,DNA
TRBV12-3/TRBV12-4,TRBD1,TRBJ1-2,many,CASIRTGSYGYTF,TGTGCCAGCATCAGGACAGGGAGCTATGGCTACACCTTC
TRBV12-3/TRBV12-4,NA,TRBJ2-2,many,CASSSRATLPGELFF,TGTGCCAGCAGTTCACGAGCTACTTTGCCCGGGGAGCTGTTTTTT
TRBV12-5,NA,TRBJ2-2,NA,CASGWGANTGELFF,TGTGCTAGTGGTTGGGGGGCGAACACCGGGGAGCTGTTTTTT
TRBV20-1,TRBD1,TRBJ2-7,many,CSARGGQGSYEQYF,TGCAGTGCTCGAGGGGGACAGGGGTCCTACGAGCAGTACTTC
TRBV30,NA,TRBJ2-4,many,CAWSNWGAENIQYF,TGTGCCTGGAGTAATTGGGGGGCCGAAAACATTCAGTACTTC
TRBV6-5,TRBD1,TRBJ1-1,many,CASTTGQSNTEAFF,TGTGCCAGCACCACGGGACAGTCGAACACTGAAGCTTTCTTT
TRBV12-3/TRBV12-4,TRBD1,TRBJ2-7,many,CASTPPGTGFHEQYF,TGTGCCAGCACCCCGCCCGGGACAGGGTTCCACGAGCAGTACTTC
TRBV11-3,TRBD1,TRBJ1-1,NA,CASSNQDRVAEAFF,TGTGCCAGCAGTAACCAGGACAGGGTGGCTGAAGCTTTCTTT
TRBV7-2,NA,TRBJ2-7,many,CASRGGASGYEQYF,TGTGCCAGCAGAGGGGGGGCTAGCGGCTACGAGCAGTACTTC
TRBV5-1,TRBD1,TRBJ1-1,many,CASSGTGQGTEAFF,TGCGCCAGCAGCGGAACGGGACAGGGCACTGAAGCTTTCTTT
TRBV12-3/TRBV12-4,NA,TRBJ2-7,many,CASSFGNYEQYF,TGTGCCAGCAGTTTTGGAAACTACGAGCAGTACTTC
TRBV5-1,NA,TRBJ2-2,NA,CASSPAPVGELFF,TGCGCCAGCAGCCCGGCGCCTGTCGGGGAGCTGTTTTTT
TRBV19,NA,TRBJ1-5,NA,CASSMGALADQPQHF,TGTGCCAGTAGTATGGGGGCCTTAGCGGATCAGCCCCAGCATTTT
TRBV28,NA,TRBJ2-2,many,CASSYLDRTGELFF,TGTGCCAGCAGTTATTTGGACAGAACCGGGGAGCTGTTTTTT
TRBV7-2,TRBD2,TRBJ2-7,many,CASSSTSGRSFEQYF,TGTGCCAGCAGCTCGACTAGCGGGAGATCGTTCGAGCAGTACTTC
TRBV12-3/TRBV12-4,NA,TRBJ2-6,many,CASRDATTGANVLTF,TGTGCCAGCAGAGACGCCACTACTGGGGCCAACGTCCTGACTTTC
TRBV12-5,NA,TRBJ1-6,NA,CASGPDTFGSPLHF,TGTGCTAGTGGTCCAGACACTTTCGGCTCACCCCTCCACTTT
TRBV11-2,TRBD2,TRBJ2-2,many,CASSLDPWLAGGETGELFF,TGTGCCAGCAGCTTAGATCCTTGGCTAGCGGGAGGTGAAACCGGGGAGCTGTTTTTT
TRBV6-5,NA,TRBJ1-1,many,CASSYGRMNTEAFF,TGTGCCAGCAGTTACGGCAGGATGAACACTGAAGCTTTCTTT
TRBV28,TRBD1,TRBJ2-7,many,CASSLPSPGTGAPSYEQYF,TGTGCCAGCAGTTTACCCTCGCCCGGGACAGGGGCCCCAAGCTACGAGCAGTACTTC